This T cell receptor beta chain was sequenced in a study of OX40 agonist ivuxolimab in advanced cancers. Findings and limits, study-wide: Researchers report that CD8+ T cells had, on average, more expanded clones than CD4+.

V was clipped by 1 base and J by 4 bases, with 23 bases between them. This CDR3 contains 18 residues. Germline V gives CDR1 MGHDK, CDR2 SYGVNS. Data came from immunoSEQ multiplex PCR; TCRdb stores just in-frame clones and leaves some out. The sample shows about 35,000 clones, roughly 80% of them seen only once. Turning to this clone: The target antigen is unknown.

The V call is TRBV25-1, the J call TRBJ2-7, with D tentatively TRBD2 (7 bases). Material: CD4+ or CD8+ T cells sorted from blood, obtained in a trial of the OX40 agonist ivuxolimab. The TCR was taken from an adult with an advanced solid tumor such as melanoma, head and neck, liver or kidney cancer. CDR3 in amino acids: CASSESTPGGLLGYEQYF. The CDR3 DNA is TGTGCCAGCAGTGAATCTACCCCCGGGGGGCTGCTAGGTTACGAGCAGTACTTC.